A selection of T cell receptor beta chains follows, all from one sample in a study of T cell repertoires in cytomegalovirus infection. The antigens for these receptors are not known. Each CDR3 protein gets one entry after TCRdb re-called the reads with MiXCR. The sample gives approximately 770,000 distinct CDR3 sequences, almost 30% of which show up once; 10% to 15% is in the top ten. The sample consisted of cultured CD8+ T cells from PBMCs, taken from culture after CMV antigen stimulation. These receptors were collected from a human donor in good health (CMV status not recorded). Some clones in this sample may be carry-over from other donors' samples. Each CDR3 is given with its conserved first and last residue. A D gene is named only where the DNA matches it firmly. Size is stated for part of the rows, as once, few or many counts, or as a class when the clone is expanded.

TRBJ2-3	TRBV27	few	TRBD2	CASQSGRAQYF	TGTGCCTCCCAGAGCGGGAGGGCGCAGTATTTT
TRBJ2-5	TRBV9	.	TRBD2	CASSVEASGETQYF	TGTGCCAGCAGCGTAGAGGCTAGCGGGGAGACCCAGTACTTC
TRBJ2-1	TRBV7-3	.	TRBD2	CASSFIGSGGEQFF	TGTGCCAGCAGCTTTATCGGATCGGGGGGTGAGCAGTTCTTC
TRBJ1-1	TRBV4-3	.	.	CASSQEEPEMNTEAFF	TGCGCCAGCAGCCAAGAAGAACCGGAGATGAACACTGAAGCTTTCTTT
TRBJ2-1	TRBV7-9	many	TRBD2	CASSSPRLAGMYNEQFF	TGTGCCAGCAGCTCGCCAAGACTAGCGGGGATGTACAATGAGCAGTTCTTC
TRBJ1-5	TRBV6-6	few	.	CASSYSPKDWQPQHF	TGTGCCAGCAGTTACTCGCCCAAGGACTGGCAGCCCCAGCATTTT
TRBJ2-2	TRBV10-2	.	.	CASSESQGVANTGELFF	TGCGCCAGCAGTGAGTCGCAGGGCGTCGCGAACACCGGGGAGCTGTTTTTT
TRBJ2-1	TRBV2	few	.	CASSRPLSPPDEQFF	TGTGCCAGCAGTAGGCCCTTATCACCGCCCGATGAGCAGTTCTTC
TRBJ1-6	TRBV4-1	few	TRBD1	CASSLGTVEDSPLHF	TGCGCCAGCAGCCTTGGGACAGTTGAGGATTCACCCCTCCACTTT
TRBJ1-6	TRBV7-8	many	TRBD1	CASSSRDSLNSPLHF	TGTGCCAGCAGTAGCCGGGACAGCCTTAATTCACCCCTCCACTTT
TRBJ1-1	TRBV10-3	.	.	CAISDRDGNTEAFF	TGTGCCATCAGTGATCGGGACGGGAACACTGAAGCTTTCTTT
TRBJ1-2	TRBV6-2/TRBV6-3	few	.	CASSYSPAGGNYGYTF	TGTGCCAGCAGTTACTCCCCGGCAGGCGGTAACTATGGCTACACCTTC
TRBJ2-5	TRBV4-1	.	TRBD2	CASSQVAPGRETQYF	TGCGCCAGCAGCCAAGTTGCGCCCGGGAGGGAGACCCAGTACTTC
TRBJ2-6	TRBV2	.	.	CATKTGRMSSGANVLTF	TGTGCCACCAAAACGGGACGCATGAGCTCTGGGGCCAACGTCCTGACTTTC
TRBJ1-4	TRBV4-1	.	.	CASSQSPPPIEKLFF	TGCGCCAGCAGCCAAAGTCCGCCCCCGATCGAAAAACTGTTTTTT
TRBJ1-2	TRBV27	.	TRBD1	CASSQQGNGYTF	TGTGCCAGCAGTCAACAGGGGAATGGCTACACCTTC
TRBJ2-5	TRBV5-6	.	TRBD1	CASTDRDQETQYF	TGTGCCAGCACCGACAGGGACCAAGAGACCCAGTACTTC
TRBJ2-7	TRBV5-1	few	TRBD1	CASSWGQGEDEQYF	TGCGCCAGCAGCTGGGGACAGGGAGAGGACGAGCAGTACTTC
TRBJ2-1	TRBV24-1	.	.	CATSPRLTSSYNEQFF	TGTGCCACCAGTCCCCGACTGACGAGCTCCTACAATGAGCAGTTCTTC
TRBJ2-7	TRBV7-9	few	TRBD1	CASSARQGGYEQYF	TGTGCCAGCAGCGCCCGACAGGGCGGCTACGAGCAGTACTTC
TRBJ1-1	TRBV19	few	.	CASMAGATEAFF	TGTGCCAGTATGGCTGGTGCGACTGAAGCTTTCTTT
TRBJ2-1	TRBV12-5	few	TRBD1	CASGPGTGDNEQFF	TGTGCTAGTGGTCCCGGGACAGGAGACAATGAGCAGTTCTTC
TRBJ2-6	TRBV19	.	.	CASSRSGVLTF	TGTGCCAGTAGTAGGTCCGGCGTCCTGACTTTC
TRBJ2-1	TRBV5-5	few	.	CASSRDTNYNEQFF	TGTGCCAGCAGCAGGGACACAAACTACAATGAGCAGTTCTTC
TRBJ1-2	TRBV4-2	.	.	CASSQRGSDGYTF	TGTGCCAGCAGCCAACGGGGGAGCGATGGCTACACCTTC
TRBJ2-2	TRBV6-1	.	.	CASTVSANTGELFF	TGTGCCAGCACCGTCTCCGCGAACACCGGGGAGCTGTTTTTT